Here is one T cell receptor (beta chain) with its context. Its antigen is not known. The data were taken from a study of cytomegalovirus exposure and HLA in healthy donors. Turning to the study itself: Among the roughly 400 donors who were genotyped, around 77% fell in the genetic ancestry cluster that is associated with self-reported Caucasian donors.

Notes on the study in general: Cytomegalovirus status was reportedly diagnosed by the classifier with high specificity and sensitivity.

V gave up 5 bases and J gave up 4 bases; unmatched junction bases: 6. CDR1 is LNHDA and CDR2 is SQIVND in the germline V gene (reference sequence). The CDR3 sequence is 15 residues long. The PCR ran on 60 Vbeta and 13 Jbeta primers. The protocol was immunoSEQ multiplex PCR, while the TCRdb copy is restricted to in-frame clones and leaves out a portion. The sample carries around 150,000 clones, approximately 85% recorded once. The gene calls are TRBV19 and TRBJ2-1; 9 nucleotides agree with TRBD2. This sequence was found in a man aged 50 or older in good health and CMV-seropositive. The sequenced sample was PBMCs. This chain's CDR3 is CASSLLAGFYNEQFF. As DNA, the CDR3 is TGTGCCAGTAGTTTACTAGCGGGCTTTTACAATGAGCAGTTCTTC.